This TCR beta chain was recovered during a study of cytomegalovirus exposure and HLA in healthy donors. Study-wide context: Earlier work reported some 110 million unique TCR beta sequences from about 170 million T cells. Study outcomes and limitations: Earlier results showed most TCR beta V segments being productive about 87% or about 30% of the time. Reports credit the classifier with highly specific, highly sensitive diagnosis of cytomegalovirus status.

This clone was found once. Antigen: not known. The same CDR3 also results from other DNA sequences found in this sample. A multiplex PCR was run with 60 Vbeta primers and 13 Jbeta primers. The assay was immunoSEQ multiplex PCR, and TCRdb's table has in-frame clones only and misses some. Found here are approximately 150,000 clones, about three quarters of them singletons; the top ten hold 6% to 7%. The CDR3 is made up of 14 amino acids. Germline CDR1 SGHRS, CDR2 YFSETQ. Trimming stripped 0 bases from V and 4 bases from J, with 9 bases between. The TCR originated in a man between 40 and 49 years old in good health and CMV-seropositive. Sequences were obtained from PBMCs. V gene TRBV5-1 combines with J gene TRBJ2-3, with a weak D call TRBD1 (5 bases). The CDR3 DNA follows: TGCGCCAGCAGCTTGGGGCAGGGATCAGATACGCAGTATTTT. Protein: CASSLGQGSDTQYF.